These 7 T cell receptor beta chains were sequenced from one sample in a study of T cells after yellow fever vaccination (dated by TCRdb to the late 2010s). The label giving this sample's treatment or condition can be read as: live attenuated yellow fever vaccine strain. The library was prepared using 5' RACE. Data came from an Illumina HiSeq 2500. The raw public data were reprocessed by TCRdb itself: fastp quality trimming at Q25, MiXCR clonotype calling, in-frame beta chains only. Each entry is one CDR3 protein sequence, shown with its most common DNA and genes. For this sample the table gives roughly 500,000 distinct CDR3 sequences, of which 15% to 20% were detected only once. The ten biggest clones cover over 11% of the sample. Sequenced material: PBMCs, taken 15 days after the yellow fever booster vaccination. Receptor source: a man aged 25-45 years who received the YFV17D yellow fever vaccine.

The gene calls are TRBV4-3 and TRBJ2-1; D possibly corresponds to TRBD1 (6 bases). CDR1 and CDR2 (germline): LGHNA, YSLEER. The CDR3 covers 14 residues. V lost 5 bases and J lost 7, with 15 bases in between. The CDR3 DNA reads TGCGCCAGCAGCAGGGTGGGGGCGCGGAATGAGCAGTTCTTC. Amino acid sequence: CASSRVGARNEQFF.

V usage is TRBV6-5 and J usage is TRBJ2-7; D gene uncertain. CDR3 length: 14 residues. The germline gives CDR1 MNHEY, CDR2 SVGAGI. V shed 0 bases and J shed 0 bases, with 6 bases lying between them. CDR3 DNA sequence: TGTGCCAGCAGTTACTCGATAAACTCCTACGAGCAGTACTTC. Translating gives CASSYSINSYEQYF.

The chain has TRBV7-9 and TRBJ1-1; D possibly corresponds to TRBD1 (5 bases). The CDR3 contains 13 residues. The V end was cut by 6 bases, the J end by 5 bases, with 13 bases between. Germline-derived CDR1 and CDR2 are SEHNR and FQNEAQ (reference sequence). DNA for the CDR3: TGTGCCAGCAGAAAACACGGGGGTACTGAAGCTTTCTTT. Protein product: CASRKHGGTEAFF. The full variable domain, with the rest looked up from reference TRBV7-9 and TRBJ1-1, is DTGVSQNPRHKITKRGQNVTFRCDPISEHNRLYWYRQTLGQGPEFLTYFQNEAQLEKSRLLSDRFSAERPKGSFSTLEIQRTEQGDSAMYLCASRKHGGTEAFFGQGTRLTVV.

This clonotype was seen a few times. The chain has TRBV25-1 and TRBJ2-1; TRBD2 matches 10 bases. CDR1 and CDR2 from the germline V gene are MGHDK and SYGVNS. Trimming at V came to 7 bases and at J to 9 bases, leaving 15 bases not matched to a gene. CDR3 length equals 16 residues. CDR3 bases: TGTGCCAGCACAAGAACCTCTAGCGGGAGAAGAATTGAGCAGTTCTTC. Its translation is CASTRTSSGRRIEQFF. The full variable domain, rest sourced from reference TRBV25-1 and TRBJ2-1, is EADIYQTPRYLVIGTGKKITLECSQTMGHDKMYWYQQDPGMELHLIHYSYGVNSTEKGDLSSESTVSRIRTEHFPLTLESARPSHTSQYLCASTRTSSGRRIEQFFGPGTRLTVL.

This clonotype was counted ten times or more. The chain links TRBV9 to TRBJ2-1; no clear D. Trimming pared 3 bases from V and 6 bases from J, leaving 16 bases between. The CDR3 extends over 15 amino acids. Germline V gives CDR1 SGDLS, CDR2 YYNGEE. For the CDR3, the DNA is TGTGCCAGCAGCGCTCGGACCGAACTTTCCAATGAGCAGTTCTTC. Encoded protein: CASSARTELSNEQFF.

The chain employs TRBV9 and TRBJ1-2, with 8 bases fitting TRBD1. Trimming at V came to 0 bases and at J to 7 bases, leaving 8 bases not matched to a gene. Germline V gene sequence: CDR1 SGDLS, CDR2 YYNGEE. CDR3 size: 15 residues. In nucleotides, the CDR3 is TGTGCCAGCAGCGTAGCTCCAGGGGGCGAGCGTGGCTACACCTTC. The encoded protein is CASSVAPGGERGYTF.

The V gene is TRBV6-5, the J gene TRBJ2-7, with D possibly being TRBD2 (5 bases). The CDR3 loop spans 16 amino acids. V was cut by 2 bases and J by 5 bases, with 19 bases left in between. The germline V gene has CDR1 MNHEY and CDR2 SVGAGI. Written as DNA, the CDR3 is TGTGCCAGCAGTTACACAACTAGGGCCCCTCGGAACGAGCAGTACTTC. Amino acids: CASSYTTRAPRNEQYF.